This T cell receptor (beta chain) came from a study of cytomegalovirus exposure and HLA in healthy donors. Study findings and constraints: The study had only CMV serostatus as immune exposure information. The investigators catalogued 180 or so TCR beta chains as cytomegalovirus-associated.

Worth noting for this clone: Its antigen remains unidentified.

The V gene end was trimmed by 5 bases and the J gene end by 3 bases; junction bases not matched to a gene: 4. The CDR3 totals 13 residues. Germline assignment: CDR1 SGHAT and CDR2 FQDESV (reference sequence). The PCR had 60 Vbeta and 13 Jbeta primers. Sequenced by immunoSEQ multiplex PCR; TCRdb stores in-frame clones only, minus some. The sample has over 80,000 clones, approximately 80% seen once. Sequenced: PBMCs. The sequence derives from a man aged 45-60 years in good health and CMV-seronegative. The chain employs TRBV11-1 and TRBJ2-7, with TRBD2 matching 7 bases. The DNA for the CDR3 is TGTGCCAGCAGCGTGGGAGGGCGCTACGAGCAGTACTTC. This codes for CASSVGGRYEQYF.